The 10 T cell receptor beta chains reported below all come from one sample, sequenced in a study of patients and donors after allogeneic stem cell transplantation. TCRdb used MiXCR to reprocess the RT-PCR reads, holding one entry per CDR3 protein. The data show around 200,000 distinct CDR3 sequences, around 40% seen once. The material sequenced was blood, either unsorted or a sorted T cell fraction (not recorded which). These receptors were taken from a human donor who was either an allogeneic HSCT recipient or a stem cell or donor lymphocyte infusion donor (not recorded which). It is not recorded whose cells these are; they may come from a transplant donor.

The chain has TRBV6-2 or TRBV6-3 and TRBJ2-2; D remains ambiguous. CDR1 is MNHEY, CDR2 SVGEGT, per germline. This CDR3 is 14 amino acids long. The ends were cut back, 4 bases at V and 7 bases at J, with 13 bases in the middle. This CDR3 reads CASSFSPLVGELFF. The CDR3 nucleotides are TGTGCCAGCAGTTTCTCCCCTTTAGTCGGGGAGCTGTTTTTT.

The CDR3 sequence: CASSPTLVGQPDEKLFF. The CDR3 bases are TGTGCCAGCAGCCCGACTCTGGTGGGACAGCCCGATGAAAAACTGTTTTTT. The chain has TRBV5-5 and TRBJ1-4; 7 nucleotides agree with TRBD1. Germline V gene data show CDR1 as SGHKS and CDR2 as YYEKEE (reference sequence). J lost 6 bases, V lost 4 bases, and 15 bases had no gene match. The CDR3 covers 17 residues.

The chain links TRBV20-1 to TRBJ2-1; 9 positions agree with TRBD1. V shed 1 base and J 5 bases; nucleotides not matched to a gene: 6. Per germline, CDR1 DFQATT and CDR2 SNEGSKA (reference sequence). The CDR3 loop spans 15 amino acids. CDR3 coding DNA: TGCAGTGCTAGAGTACCGACAGGGGGGGACAATGAGCAGTTCTTC. It specifies CSARVPTGGDNEQFF.

The table lists this clonotype with a few counts. The rearrangement joins TRBV6-2 or TRBV6-3 to TRBJ1-1; D unresolved. Trimming shortened V by 5 bases and J by 1 base, and 8 bases separated the two germline ends. The CDR3 is made up of 13 amino acids. The V gene's germline CDR1 is MNHEY and CDR2 SVGEGT. CDR3 sequence: CASSGVGNTEAFF. For the CDR3, the DNA is TGTGCCAGCAGTGGGGTCGGGAACACTGAAGCTTTCTTT.

At least ten counts were recorded for this clonotype. A junction boundary mismatches the germline segment, possibly from a read error. V usage is TRBV20-1 and J usage is TRBJ1-1; possible D gene TRBD1, 5 bases. The CDR3 is made up of 13 amino acids. Looked up from germline, CDR1 is DFQATT and CDR2 is SNEGSKA (reference sequence). The CDR3 is CSARVTGNTEAFF. CDR3 nucleotide sequence: TGCAGTGCGAGAGTTACAGGGAACACTGAAGCTTTCTTT.

A few counts support this clonotype. This chain uses TRBV29-1 with TRBJ1-4, with D possibly matching TRBD1 (6 bases). Between the trimmed V and J ends, which lost 5 bases and 3 bases, there was a span of 10 bases. The CDR3 contains 13 residues. Looked up from germline, CDR1 is SQVTM and CDR2 is ANQGSEA. This chain's CDR3 is CSVIRGANEKLFF. DNA of the CDR3: TGCAGCGTTATCAGGGGAGCTAATGAAAAACTGTTTTTT.

The chain employs TRBV18 and TRBJ1-1; no clear D gene. The CDR3 spans 15 residues. Trimming took 0 bases from V and 4 from J, leaving 12 bases between them. The germline gives CDR1 KGHSH, CDR2 LQKENI. The CDR3 protein is CASSPPGVGGTEAFF. In DNA form, the CDR3 reads TGTGCCAGCTCACCACCGGGCGTTGGAGGCACTGAAGCTTTCTTT.

The chain has TRBV15 and TRBJ2-1; a weak D match, TRBD2 (6 bases). V lost 3 bases and J 5 bases, leaving 14 bases between the germline ends. Looked up from germline, CDR1 is LNHNV and CDR2 is YYDKDF (reference sequence). The CDR3 sequence is 15 residues long. CDR3 DNA sequence: TGTGCCACCAGCAGGGAAACTGGACTAAACAATGAGCAGTTCTTC. Its protein product is CATSRETGLNNEQFF.

Note on this clonotype: At one end, the junction sequence differs from germline, possibly due to a read error. The V call is TRBV20-1, the J call TRBJ1-2; D call uncertain. The CDR3 consists of 10 residues. CDR1 DFQATT and CDR2 SNEGSKA come from the germline V gene (reference sequence). CDR3 nucleotide sequence: TGCAGTGCTACGGACGGGCTACAGCCCTTC. Its protein product is CSATDGLQPF.

The gene calls are TRBV5-1 and TRBJ1-2; a weak D match, TRBD1 (5 bases). This CDR3 is 15 amino acids long. The ends were cut back, 1 base at V and 6 bases at J, with 16 bases in the middle. Germline assignment: CDR1 SGHRS and CDR2 YFSETQ. In nucleotides, the CDR3 is TGCGCCAGCAGCTTGAATTCGGGACCGAAAAATGGCTACACCTTC. Translation gives CASSLNSGPKNGYTF.